This T cell receptor (beta chain) was found in a study of blood T cell repertoires in COVID-19. At the level of the study: Italy, Spain and the United States were the sources of the convalescent and acute COVID-19 samples. Sample material is recorded as cDNA or gDNA derived from T cells, B-cell-depleted T cells, or PBMCs.

Germline-derived CDR1 and CDR2 are LNHDA and SQIVND (reference sequence). The CDR3 totals 13 residues. The V gene lost 6 bases and the J gene lost 1 base, with 10 bases spanning the gap. Method: immunoSEQ multiplex PCR; TCRdb's copy keeps in-frame clones and lacks some. The table records about 300,000 clones, approximately 90% of them present only once. Participant reports of clinical history set cohort assignment. The study counted Cohort 3 donors as recovered given two negative PCRs, clearance, or symptom resolution. The gene calls are TRBV19 and TRBJ2-7; no definite D call. The origin of this receptor is a man aged 30-40 years who had recovered from COVID-19. The sequencing input was PBMCs or T cells enriched from blood (not recorded which). CDR3 sequence reads: CASRPPGSYEQYF. The CDR3 DNA reads TGTGCCAGTAGACCTCCCGGGTCCTACGAGCAGTACTTC.